This T cell receptor (beta chain) was observed in a study of control samples from healthy donors and cancer patients. Germline CDR1 reads SGHDT; CDR2 reads YYEEEE. Between the trimmed V and J ends, which lost 2 bases and 8 bases, there was a span of 5 bases. This CDR3 contains 11 residues. Libraries were prepared by immunoSEQ multiplex PCR; TCRdb keeps only in-frame clonotypes and omits some of them. The sample lists some 150,000 clones, roughly 95% occurring once. This clone was seen only once. The sequenced sample consisted of blood. The clonotype originates from a woman between 25 and 40 years old in good health. The chain is built from TRBV5-6 and TRBJ2-1; D is undetermined. This CDR3 is CASSFLDEQFF. CDR3 nucleotide sequence: TGTGCCAGCAGCTTTTTGGATGAGCAGTTCTTC.